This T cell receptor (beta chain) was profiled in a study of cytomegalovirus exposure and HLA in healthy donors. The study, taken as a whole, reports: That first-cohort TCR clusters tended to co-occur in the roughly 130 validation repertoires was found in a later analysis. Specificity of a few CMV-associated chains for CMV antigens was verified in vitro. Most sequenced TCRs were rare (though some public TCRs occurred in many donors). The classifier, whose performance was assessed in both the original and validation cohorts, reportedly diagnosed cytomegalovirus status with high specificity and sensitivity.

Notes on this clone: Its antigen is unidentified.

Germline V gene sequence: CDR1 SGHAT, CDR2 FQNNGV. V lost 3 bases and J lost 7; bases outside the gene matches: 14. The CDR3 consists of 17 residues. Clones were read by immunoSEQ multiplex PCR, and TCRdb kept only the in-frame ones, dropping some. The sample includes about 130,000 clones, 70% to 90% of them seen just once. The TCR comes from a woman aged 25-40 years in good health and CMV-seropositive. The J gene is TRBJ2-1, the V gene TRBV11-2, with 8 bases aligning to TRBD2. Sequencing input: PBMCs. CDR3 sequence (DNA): TGTGCCAGCAGCTTGGAGTCTGTTAGCGGGATCTGGAATGAGCAGTTCTTC. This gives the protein CASSLESVSGIWNEQFF.